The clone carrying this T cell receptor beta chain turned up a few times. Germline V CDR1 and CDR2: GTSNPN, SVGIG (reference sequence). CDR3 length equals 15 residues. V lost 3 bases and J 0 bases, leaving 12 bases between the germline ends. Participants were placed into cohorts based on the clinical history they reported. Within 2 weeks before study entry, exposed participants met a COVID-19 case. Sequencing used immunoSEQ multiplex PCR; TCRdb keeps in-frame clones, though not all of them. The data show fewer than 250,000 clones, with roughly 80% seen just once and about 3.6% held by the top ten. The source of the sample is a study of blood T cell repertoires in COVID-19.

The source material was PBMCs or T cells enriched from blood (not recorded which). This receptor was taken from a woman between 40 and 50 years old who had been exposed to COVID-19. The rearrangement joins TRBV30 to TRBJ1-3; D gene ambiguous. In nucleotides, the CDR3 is TGTGCCTGGAGCCCCCCACAGAGCTCTGGAAACACCATATATTTT. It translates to CAWSPPQSSGNTIYF.